The 5 T cell receptor beta chains in this list originate from one sample, sequenced in a study of PD-1 blockade in classical Hodgkin lymphoma. Each and every patient relapsed after autologous stem cell transplantation, and patients got differing brentuximab vedotin exposure. Sequencing was performed with immunoSEQ multiplex PCR; in TCRdb, only in-frame clones are kept and a portion is missing. The table records roughly 90,000 clones, roughly 76% of them present only once. This material consisted of peripheral blood mononuclear cells (PBMCs), taken before the second cycle of nivolumab. The receptors stem from a human donor with classical Hodgkin lymphoma.

V and J are TRBV6-6 and TRBJ2-7; possible D gene TRBD2, 6 bases. Germline V gene lookup returns CDR1 MNHNY and CDR2 SVGAGI (reference sequence). V shed 2 bases and J shed 0 bases, with 8 bases lying between them. The CDR3 extends over 14 amino acids. The CDR3 sequence is CASSYGDFSYEQYF. The CDR3 DNA reads TGTGCCAGCAGTTACGGGGACTTCTCCTACGAGCAGTACTTC.

This sequence joins TRBV27 and TRBJ2-7; the match to TRBD1 covers 9 bases. Looked up from germline, CDR1 is MNHEY and CDR2 is SMNVEV (reference sequence). V trimming: 7 bases; J trimming: 0 bases; junction bases outside the gene matches: 7. This CDR3 comprises 15 residues. CDR3 bases: TGTGCCAGCACTCTTTACAGGGGGCTCTCCTACGAGCAGTACTTC. Its translation: CASTLYRGLSYEQYF.

The V gene is TRBV5-4, the J gene TRBJ1-2, with D possibly matching TRBD1 (6 bases). V lost 3 bases to trimming and J lost 8 bases, with 20 bases between them. CDR3 length: 15 residues. The germline CDR1 and CDR2 sequences are SGHNT and YYREEE (reference sequence). The CDR3 nucleotides are TGTGCCAGCAGCTCCCGATCGGGGGCTAGTGGGGGCTACACCTTC. Its protein product is CASSSRSGASGGYTF.

This chain uses TRBV6-6 with TRBJ2-5; no reliable D call. Deletions cut 8 bases from V and 0 bases from J, with 16 bases between. The germline V gene has CDR1 MNHNY and CDR2 SVGAGI (reference sequence). The CDR3 is 15 residues long. CDR3 sequence reads: CASFPVGIHQETQYF. In DNA, the CDR3 is TGTGCCAGCTTCCCGGTAGGGATTCACCAAGAGACCCAGTACTTC.

Written as DNA, the CDR3 is TGTGCCAGCAGCTCCGGAGGGACTGCTTCTAACTATGGCTACACCTTC. Encoded protein: CASSSGGTASNYGYTF. This chain connects TRBV5-4 to TRBJ1-2; maybe TRBD1 (5 bases). The V end lost 3 bases, the J end lost 0 bases, and 15 bases lay between the germline ends. The length of the CDR3 is 16 residues. Germline assignment: CDR1 SGHNT and CDR2 YYREEE (reference sequence).